The next 9 T cell receptor beta chains were all read from a single sample in a study of cytomegalovirus exposure and HLA in healthy donors (dated by TCRdb to between 2016 and 2019). Library prep was done by the immunoSEQ multiplex PCR assay. For the multiplex PCR, a mixture combining 60 forward primers for TCR Vbeta segments and 13 reverse primers for TCR Jbeta segments was used. Not all clones reach the TCRdb copy of this immuneACCESS table, which keeps in-frame sequences only. Checked studies attribute under half of the gap to unresolved V genes and leave the rest unexplained. The sample table contains roughly 84,000 clones; only one count was recorded for about 78% of them. The ten most abundant clones make up 5.5% of the sample. Sequencing used PBMCs. Every receptor here comes from a male donor in good health and CMV-seropositive.

The V call is TRBV27, the J call TRBJ2-1; D is undetermined. Between the trimmed V and J ends, which lost 1 base and 6 bases, there was a span of 10 bases. Germline CDR1 and CDR2: MNHEY and SMNVEV (reference sequence). This CDR3 is built from 14 residues. The CDR3 is CASSLLGETNEQFF. In DNA, the CDR3 is TGTGCCAGCAGTTTATTAGGAGAGACCAATGAGCAGTTCTTC.

The V and J genes are TRBV27 and TRBJ1-1, with D possibly being TRBD1 (5 bases). The V end lost 6 bases, the J end lost 4 bases, and 21 bases lay between the germline ends. The CDR3 contains 16 residues. Germline CDR1 reads MNHEY; CDR2 reads SMNVEV (reference sequence). In DNA, the CDR3 is TGTGCCAGCAGATTCGCCGGGCGGGGGAAGACCACTGAAGCTTTCTTT. Translating it yields CASRFAGRGKTTEAFF.

This clone was picked up one time. The J gene is TRBJ1-2, the V gene TRBV7-2; unclear D gene. The germline CDR1 and CDR2 sequences are SGHTA and FQGNSA. The CDR3 runs to 15 residues. Trimming cost V 5 bases and J 8 bases, with 21 bases left between them. Written as DNA, the CDR3 is TGTGCCAGCAGCCAAATTCAAGAGGGCGCGGGAGGCTACACCTTC. This gives the protein CASSQIQEGAGGYTF.

The chain has TRBV7-9 and TRBJ1-4; 7 bases are shared with TRBD1. J was trimmed by 5 bases and V by 7 bases; bases with no gene match: 7. The germline V gene encodes CDR1 SEHNR and CDR2 FQNEAQ (reference sequence). The CDR3 sequence is 14 residues long. The CDR3 DNA reads TGTGCCAGCACTGGTAGGGGGCCGAATGAAAAACTGTTTTTT. Residues: CASTGRGPNEKLFF.

The rearrangement links TRBV28 to TRBJ1-2; TRBD1 matches 8 bases. V trimming: 3 bases; J trimming: 4 bases; junction bases outside the gene matches: 7. CDR1 is MDHEN, CDR2 SYDVKM, per germline. This CDR3 is 15 amino acids long. CDR3 sequence (DNA): TGTGCCAGCAGTTTGGCGGACAGGGTCGCCTATGGCTACACCTTC. This sequence encodes CASSLADRVAYGYTF.

CDR3: CASSSTLAGGSEQFF. The CDR3 bases are TGTGCCAGCAGCTCTACACTAGCGGGGGGGAGTGAGCAGTTCTTC. The chain combines TRBV11-2 with TRBJ2-1; 13 nucleotides agree with TRBD2. CDR1 and CDR2 from the germline V gene are SGHAT and FQNNGV. The CDR3 length is 15 residues. Trimming cost V 4 bases and J 9 bases; bases outside gene matches: 6. The variable domain in full, with the rest retrieved from reference TRBV11-2 and TRBJ2-1, is EAGVAQSPRYKIIEKRQSVAFWCNPISGHATLYWYQQILGQGPKLLIQFQNNGVVDDSQLPKDRFSAERLKGVDSTLKIQPAKLEDSAVYLCASSSTLAGGSEQFFGPGTRLTVL.

The J gene is TRBJ2-2, the V gene TRBV5-6; D possibly corresponds to TRBD2 (5 bases). Germline V gene sequence: CDR1 SGHDT, CDR2 YYEEEE. The CDR3 loop spans 15 amino acids. V was pared by 4 bases and J by 0 bases, with 10 bases between. The CDR3 sequence is CASSQGLTNTGELFF. CDR3 coding DNA: TGTGCCAGCAGCCAAGGACTGACGAACACCGGGGAGCTGTTTTTT.

V and J are TRBV6-1 and TRBJ2-1; a weak D match, TRBD2 (6 bases). This CDR3 has 15 amino acids. CDR1 is MNHNS, CDR2 SASEGT, per germline. V lost 6 bases and J 8 bases, leaving 20 bases between the germline ends. The CDR3 loop is CASRRDSRYRDEQFF. DNA of the CDR3: TGTGCCAGCAGGCGGGACTCTCGTTATAGGGATGAGCAGTTCTTC.

The chain couples TRBV6-5 to TRBJ1-3; 9 bases match TRBD1. V shed 6 bases and J 3 bases; nucleotides not matched to a gene: 6. Germline CDR1 and CDR2: MNHEY and SVGAGI. This CDR3 region has 15 residues. CDR3 amino acids: CASRRTGEFGNTIYF. CDR3 bases: TGTGCCAGCAGGAGGACAGGGGAGTTTGGAAACACCATATATTTT.